The 9 T cell receptor beta chains below were found in one sample sequenced in a study of OX40 agonist ivuxolimab in advanced cancers. Produced via immunoSEQ multiplex PCR; TCRdb's table is partial and in-frame only. The data hold fewer than 95,000 clones, with about 90% observed a single time. The material sequenced was CD4+ or CD8+ T cells sorted from blood, taken in a trial of the OX40 agonist ivuxolimab. The receptors originated from an adult with an advanced solid tumor such as melanoma, head and neck, liver or kidney cancer.

The sample holds one count of this clone. This rearrangement joins TRBV5-1 to TRBJ1-2; D is unresolved. Germline assignment: CDR1 SGHRS and CDR2 YFSETQ. This CDR3 spans 12 amino acids. The V end lost 0 bases, the J end lost 8 bases, and 8 bases lay between the germline ends. CDR3 nucleotides: TGCGCCAGCAGCTTGGAATGGAGCGGCTACACCTTC. As protein: CASSLEWSGYTF.

CDR3 DNA: TGCGCCAGCAGTCTCACAGGGGCTAGAACTAACTATGGCTACACCTTC. Translation: CASSLTGARTNYGYTF. The chain employs TRBV5-1 and TRBJ1-2; TRBD1 aligns across 7 bases. V dropped 5 bases and J dropped 0; count of bases not matched to a gene: 10. The CDR3 runs 16 residues. Germline V gene data show CDR1 as SGHRS and CDR2 as YFSETQ.

V usage is TRBV20-1 and J usage is TRBJ2-7, with D unclear. The CDR3 is 11 residues long. Germline V gene lookup returns CDR1 DFQATT and CDR2 SNEGSKA (reference sequence). Trimming cost V 6 bases and J 0 bases, with 6 bases left between them. The DNA of the CDR3 is TGCAGTGCCAAGAGCTCCTACGAGCAGTACTTC. Its translation is CSAKSSYEQYF.

The chain has TRBV11-3 and TRBJ2-7; TRBD2 agrees at 7 bases. Germline V gene lookup returns CDR1 SGHNT and CDR2 YENEEA. The CDR3 has 16 residues. J was trimmed by 9 bases and V by 0 bases; bases with no gene match: 14. CDR3 in DNA: TGTGCCAGCAGCTTAGACCGGGCGGGAGATACCTTTGGGCAGTACTTC. Its protein product is CASSLDRAGDTFGQYF.

The V call is TRBV11-3, the J call TRBJ2-5; 13 nucleotides match TRBD2. Germline V CDR1 and CDR2: SGHNT, YENEEA. The CDR3 is made up of 16 amino acids. The J segment lost 5 bases and the V segment lost 1 base, leaving 4 bases of the junction unmatched. CDR3 sequence reads: CASSLGTSGSGETQYF. CDR3 sequence (DNA): TGTGCCAGCAGCTTAGGGACTAGCGGGAGCGGTGAGACCCAGTACTTC.

The V and J genes are TRBV18 and TRBJ1-1, with no clear D. V lost 0 bases and J 1 base, leaving 9 bases between the germline ends. The germline gives CDR1 KGHSH, CDR2 LQKENI. CDR3 length equals 15 residues. The DNA of the CDR3 is TGTGCCAGCTCACCACCGGGCAGCGAGAACACTGAAGCTTTCTTT. Its translation is CASSPPGSENTEAFF.

This chain links TRBV2 with TRBJ1-1, with D perhaps matching TRBD1 (6 bases). CDR3 length equals 15 residues. Germline V gene lookup returns CDR1 SNHLY and CDR2 FYNNEI. Trimming shortened V by 3 bases and J by 0 bases, and 11 bases separated the two germline ends. The DNA for the CDR3 is TGTGCCAGCAGTGAGCGACAGGACCTGAACACTGAAGCTTTCTTT. Translated: CASSERQDLNTEAFF.

The J gene is TRBJ2-7, the V gene TRBV28, with a possible D match to TRBD2 (5 bases). V was shortened by 5 bases and J by 3 bases, with 14 bases between the two germline ends. The CDR3 has 14 amino acids. The germline V gene encodes CDR1 MDHEN and CDR2 SYDVKM. The CDR3 loop is CASSPQGLNYEQYF. DNA of the CDR3: TGTGCCAGCAGTCCACAAGGACTGAACTACGAGCAGTACTTC. The full variable domain, completed using reference TRBV28 and TRBJ2-7, is DVKVTQSSRYLVKRTGEKVFLECVQDMDHENMFWYRQDPGLGLRLIYFSYDVKMKEKGDIPEGYSVSREKKERFSLILESASTNQTSMYLCASSPQGLNYEQYFGPGTRLTVT.

V and J are TRBV28 and TRBJ2-7, with D possibly TRBD1 on 5 matching bases. This CDR3 has 15 residues. V was shortened by 2 bases and J by 0 bases, with 11 bases between the two germline ends. Germline values: CDR1 MDHEN, CDR2 SYDVKM. The CDR3 coding sequence is TGTGCCAGCAGTTTACAGACAGTCGTCTCCTACGAGCAGTACTTC. It translates to CASSLQTVVSYEQYF.